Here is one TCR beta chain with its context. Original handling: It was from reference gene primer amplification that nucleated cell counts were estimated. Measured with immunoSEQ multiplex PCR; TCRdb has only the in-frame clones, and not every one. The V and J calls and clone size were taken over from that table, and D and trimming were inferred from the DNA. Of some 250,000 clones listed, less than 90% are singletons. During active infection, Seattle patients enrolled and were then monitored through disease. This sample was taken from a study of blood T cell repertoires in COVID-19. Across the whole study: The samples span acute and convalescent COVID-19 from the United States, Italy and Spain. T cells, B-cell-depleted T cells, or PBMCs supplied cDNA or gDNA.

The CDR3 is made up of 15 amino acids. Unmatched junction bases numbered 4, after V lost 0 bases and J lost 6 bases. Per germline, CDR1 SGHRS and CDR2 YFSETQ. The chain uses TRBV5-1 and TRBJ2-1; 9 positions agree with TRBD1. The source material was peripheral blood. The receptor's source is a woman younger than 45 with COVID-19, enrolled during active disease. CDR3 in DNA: TGCGCCAGCAGCTTGGGGGACAGGGATGGCAATGAGCAGTTCTTC. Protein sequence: CASSLGDRDGNEQFF.